Included here is one TCR beta chain sequence, with context. Its antigen is not identified. As to time point: week 11, during vaccination. It was 300 ug of mutant IDH1 20-mer peptide that made up each vaccine dose, given with topical imiquimod. This specimen belongs to a study of a mutant IDH1 vaccine in newly diagnosed glioma. Sequencing used immunoSEQ multiplex PCR; TCRdb keeps in-frame clones, though not all of them. The table records 45,000 to 60,000 clones, roughly nine tenths of them present only once. The CDR3 is 15 amino acids. V was trimmed by 4 bases and J by 2 bases, leaving 9 bases between them. Germline values: CDR1 SNHLY, CDR2 FYNNEI.

The chain carries TRBV2 and TRBJ2-6, with D maybe TRBD1 (5 bases). The clonotype originates from a man aged 45-65 years with glioma. The sequencing here drew on PBMCs, taken from a glioma patient whose treatment included an IDH1 peptide vaccine. CDR3 in DNA: TGTGCCAGCAGTGCCAGGGAAACTGGGGCCAACGTCCTGACTTTC. It translates to CASSARETGANVLTF.